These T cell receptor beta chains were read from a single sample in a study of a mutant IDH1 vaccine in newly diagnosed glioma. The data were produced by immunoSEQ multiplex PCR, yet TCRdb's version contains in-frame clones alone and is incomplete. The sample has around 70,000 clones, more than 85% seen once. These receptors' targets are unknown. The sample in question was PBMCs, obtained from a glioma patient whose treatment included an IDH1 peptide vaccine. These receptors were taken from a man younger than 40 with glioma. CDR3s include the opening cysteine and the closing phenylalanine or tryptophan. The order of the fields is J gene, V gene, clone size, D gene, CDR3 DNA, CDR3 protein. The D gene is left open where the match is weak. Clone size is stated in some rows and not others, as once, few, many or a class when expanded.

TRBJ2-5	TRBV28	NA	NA	TGTGCCAGCAGCGTCAGGGATCGAGAGACCCAGTACTTC	CASSVRDRETQYF
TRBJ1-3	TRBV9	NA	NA	TGTGCCAGCAGCGGAAACACCATATATTTT	CASSGNTIYF
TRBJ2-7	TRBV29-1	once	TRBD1	TGCAGCGCCCAGGGCGGACAGGTGGCCTACGAGCAGTACTTC	CSAQGGQVAYEQYF
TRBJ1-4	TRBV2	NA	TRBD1	TGTGCCAGCAGTGAGGAGACAGGGGGCTTTGAAAAACTGTTTTTT	CASSEETGGFEKLFF
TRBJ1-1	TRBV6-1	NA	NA	TGTGCCAGCAGTGAGTGGGGGAACACTGAAGCTTTCTTT	CASSEWGNTEAFF
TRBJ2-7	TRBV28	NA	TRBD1	TGTGCCAGCAGTACCCCCGGGACAGGGATGTGGGAGCAGTACTTC	CASSTPGTGMWEQYF
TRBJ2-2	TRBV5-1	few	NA	TGCGCCAGCAGCTTGGGGGTTAACACCGGGGAGCTGTTTTTT	CASSLGVNTGELFF
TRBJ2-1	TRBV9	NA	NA	TGTGCCAGCAGCGGGGGGACTCCAACTTACAATGAGCAGTTCTTC	CASSGGTPTYNEQFF
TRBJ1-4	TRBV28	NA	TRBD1	TGTGCCAGCAGTTTATGGGGACAGGCAACTAATGAAAAACTGTTTTTT	CASSLWGQATNEKLFF
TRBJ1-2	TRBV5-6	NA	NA	TGTGCCAGCAGCTTGAGGAAGGGTGATGGCTACACCTTC	CASSLRKGDGYTF
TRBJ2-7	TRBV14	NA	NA	TGTGCCAGCAGCCAAGTGGGACTGTCCTACGAGCAGTACTTC	CASSQVGLSYEQYF
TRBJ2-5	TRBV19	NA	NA	TGTGCCAGTAGTAATATCGCAGGGGTCCAAGAGACCCAGTACTTC	CASSNIAGVQETQYF